This T cell receptor beta chain was profiled in a study of blood T cell repertoires in COVID-19. The participants were between about 18 and 90 years old and came from some 23 US areas. Recovery among Cohort 3 donors was established by two negative PCRs, clearance, or symptom resolution. This CDR3 has 17 residues. Trimming took off 6 bases at V and 0 bases at J, with 15 bases between the two ends. Germline-derived CDR1 and CDR2 are LNHDA and SQIVND (reference sequence). Authors' processing steps: Amplifying reference gene primers gave estimates of nucleated cell counts. Measured with immunoSEQ multiplex PCR; TCRdb has only the in-frame clones, and not every one. The V and J calls and clone size were taken over from that table, and D and trimming were inferred from the DNA. The sample contains under 200,000 clones, more than 80% of which appear only once.

The chain combines TRBV19 with TRBJ1-6; weak D call: TRBD1 (5 bases). Sequenced material: PBMCs or T cells enriched from blood (not recorded which). The receptor was derived from a man aged 50-60 years who had recovered from COVID-19. In DNA form, the CDR3 reads TGTGCCAGTAGGGTAGCAGGGAGGAGCTCCTATAATTCACCCCTCCACTTT. As protein: CASRVAGRSSYNSPLHF.